This is a list of T cell receptor beta chains from one sample in a study of blood T cell repertoires in COVID-19. The table came from immunoSEQ multiplex PCR; TCRdb's copy has only in-frame clones and leaves some out. The sample lists about 100,000 clones, roughly 79% occurring once. Sequenced sample: peripheral blood. These TCRs come from a woman aged 70-85 years with acute or convalescent COVID-19. Each CDR3 is given with its conserved first and last residue. A D gene is named only where the DNA matches it firmly. A row's size may be missing; if present it is once, few, many or a size class.

TRBJ2-1 | NA | TRBV18 | once | TGTGCCAGCTCACCGGGGTTGGGGCAGAGGTCTCTCAATGAGCAGTTCTTC | CASSPGLGQRSLNEQFF
TRBJ2-5 | TRBD1 | TRBV7-6 | NA | TGTGCCAGCAGCTTAGTTCACAGGGGGCAAGAGACCCAGTACTTC | CASSLVHRGQETQYF
TRBJ2-7 | NA | TRBV19 | NA | TGTGCCAGTAGTATAGGAAGAGGGCGGGTTGGCGAGCAGTACTTC | CASSIGRGRVGEQYF
TRBJ2-3 | NA | TRBV7-9 | NA | TGTGCCAGCAGCCGCGGCTTTTCTGTTTCCACAGATACGCAGTATTTT | CASSRGFSVSTDTQYF
TRBJ1-3 | NA | TRBV30 | NA | TGTGCCTGGAGTCCCGTGGGGGGTCCAGTGACTGGAAACACCATATATTTT | CAWSPVGGPVTGNTIYF
TRBJ1-1 | TRBD1 | TRBV30 | few | TGTGCCTGGAAGGGGCAGGGGGCGGTCGCTGAAGCTTTCTTT | CAWKGQGAVAEAFF
TRBJ1-1 | NA | TRBV5-1 | NA | TGCGCCAGCAGCTTGGCCCCCGGAGCTTACACTGAAGCTTTCTTT | CASSLAPGAYTEAFF
TRBJ1-1 | NA | TRBV4-3 | few | TGCGCCAGCAGCCAAGAGTGGCAGGAATTTCGAGCTTTCTTT | CASSQEWQEFRAFF
TRBJ1-5 | NA | TRBV6-5 | NA | TGTGCCAGCAGTTCTGTACCCGGCGGGGATCAGCCCCAGCATTTT | CASSSVPGGDQPQHF
TRBJ1-1 | NA | TRBV5-6 | NA | TGTGCCAGCAGCTTCCAGGAAATCGTGAACACTGAAGCTTTCTTT | CASSFQEIVNTEAFF
TRBJ2-2 | TRBD1 | TRBV13 | NA | TGTGCCAGCAGCTTGCGACAGGGTTTCACCGGGGAGCTGTTTTTT | CASSLRQGFTGELFF
TRBJ1-1 | NA | TRBV5-1 | NA | TGCGCCAGCAGCTTACAGGGTCGATCGGACACTGAAGCTTTCTTT | CASSLQGRSDTEAFF
TRBJ1-2 | NA | TRBV29-1 | NA | TGCAGCGTTGAAGCTGTCAATATGGGGGCTACCTACAAGAGTGAAAACTATGGCTACACCTTC | CSVEAVNMGATYKSENYGYTF
TRBJ2-7 | NA | TRBV9 | NA | TGTGCCAGCAGCGTAGACGTCAGCTCCTACGAGCAGTACTTC | CASSVDVSSYEQYF
TRBJ1-2 | TRBD1 | TRBV3-1/TRBV3-2 | NA | TGTGCCAGCAGCCAACGGACAGGGGGGAACTATGGCTACACCTTC | CASSQRTGGNYGYTF
TRBJ1-2 | NA | TRBV2 | NA | TGTGCCACTTTACAGGAAGAAGGAGTAGACTACACCTTC | CATLQEEGVDYTF
TRBJ1-2 | NA | TRBV3-1/TRBV3-2 | NA | TGTGCCAGCTGGGGGGGGGCCCGTGGCTACACCTTC | CASWGGARGYTF
TRBJ1-2 | TRBD1 | TRBV12-5 | NA | TGTGCTAGTGGTGCGGGACAGCGGGTTGGTGGCTACACCTTC | CASGAGQRVGGYTF
TRBJ1-5 | TRBD1 | TRBV28 | NA | TGTGCCAGCAGCCCCAGGGACAGGCTCGGGCCCCAGCATTTT | CASSPRDRLGPQHF
TRBJ1-2 | TRBD1 | TRBV5-5 | NA | TGTGCCAGCAGCTTGGAGTGGACAGGGTTGAACTATGGCTACACCTTC | CASSLEWTGLNYGYTF
TRBJ1-2 | TRBD1 | TRBV6-1 | NA | TGTGCCAGCAGTGAAGGGGGACAGGGGGCCAGCTATGGCTACACCTTC | CASSEGGQGASYGYTF
TRBJ1-1 | NA | TRBV2 | NA | TGTGCCAGCAGCCAACTAGGGACATTCTCTACTGAAGCTTTCTTT | CASSQLGTFSTEAFF
TRBJ2-7 | NA | TRBV3-1/TRBV3-2 | NA | TGTGCCAGCAGCCAAGGTATACAGGGACACTACGAGCAGTACTTC | CASSQGIQGHYEQYF
TRBJ2-2 | TRBD1 | TRBV18 | NA | TGTGCCAGCTCTTCTTCCCCACAGGGGTCGGACACCGGGGAGCTGTTTTTT | CASSSSPQGSDTGELFF
TRBJ1-1 | NA | TRBV19 | NA | TGTGCCAGTAGTATAGAAGAGGGGGTGAACACTGAAGCTTTCTTT | CASSIEEGVNTEAFF
TRBJ2-3 | NA | TRBV5-1 | NA | TGCGCCAGCATGACAGACATAGGCACAGATACGCAGTATTTT | CASMTDIGTDTQYF
TRBJ1-3 | TRBD1 | TRBV5-1 | NA | TGCGCCAGCAGCCAAACTTCAGGGGGTAGCTCTGGAAACACCATATATTTT | CASSQTSGGSSGNTIYF
TRBJ1-1 | NA | TRBV11-1 | NA | TGTGCCAGCAGACCATACAGGGACGGCACTGAAGCTTTCTTT | CASRPYRDGTEAFF
TRBJ2-1 | TRBD2 | TRBV7-2 | NA | TGTGCCAGCAGCCCGAGTAGCGGGGGAAACAATGAGCAGTTCTTC | CASSPSSGGNNEQFF
TRBJ1-4 | TRBD1 | TRBV5-1 | NA | TGCGCCAGCAGCTTGGTCGTTGGACAGGACAATGAAAAACTGTTTTTT | CASSLVVGQDNEKLFF
TRBJ1-6 | NA | TRBV7-8 | NA | TGTGCCAGCAGCTTAGAGTCAGGCTATAATTCACCCCTCCACTTT | CASSLESGYNSPLHF
TRBJ2-2 | NA | TRBV3-1/TRBV3-2 | NA | TGTGCCAGCAGCCGGCAGTATAACACCGGGGAGCTGTTTTTT | CASSRQYNTGELFF
TRBJ2-2 | TRBD2 | TRBV5-4 | NA | TGTGCCAGCAGCTTGGCGGGGGGAGACACCGGGGAGCTGTTTTTT | CASSLAGGDTGELFF
TRBJ2-3 | NA | TRBV28 | NA | TGTGCCAGCAGTGGGGACCTTTGGGGGGCAGATACGCAGTATTTT | CASSGDLWGADTQYF
TRBJ2-5 | NA | TRBV14 | NA | TGTGCCAGCAGCAAATATGGGGGGGGGCAATTTGGAGAGACCCAGTACTTC | CASSKYGGGQFGETQYF
TRBJ1-3 | NA | TRBV6-8 | NA | TGTGCCAGCAGTCCCGCAGGAGGGACTGAGGCTATGGACTACAATGAGGGAAACACCATATATTTT | CASSPAGGTEAMDYNEGNTIYF
TRBJ2-5 | NA | TRBV20-1 | NA | TGCAGTGGGGGACTCCAAGAGACCCAGTACTTC | CSGGLQETQYF
TRBJ2-5 | NA | TRBV5-5 | NA | TGTGCCAGCAGGTTGGGGGCCTCTCAAGAGACCCAGTACTTC | CASRLGASQETQYF
TRBJ1-4 | TRBD1 | TRBV27 | NA | TGTGCCAGCCGACGACAGGGGGGTTGGTCTAATGAAAAACTGTTTTTT | CASRRQGGWSNEKLFF
TRBJ2-2 | NA | TRBV28 | NA | TGTGCCAGCAGTTTATGGGGGACAATAACTACTCTAAAGAACACCGGGGAGCTGTTTTTT | CASSLWGTITTLKNTGELFF
TRBJ2-5 | NA | TRBV5-8 | once | TGTGCCAGCCGGGGAATAACGTACCAAGAGACCCAGTACTTC | CASRGITYQETQYF
TRBJ1-4 | NA | TRBV3-1/TRBV3-2 | NA | TGTGCCAGCAGCCAAGGGCAGGGGCGTGAAAAACTGTTTTTT | CASSQGQGREKLFF
TRBJ1-4 | NA | TRBV2 | NA | TGTGCCAGCAGTGGGGACACGCCAGGGTATGAAAAACTGTTTTTT | CASSGDTPGYEKLFF
TRBJ2-1 | NA | TRBV5-1 | NA | TGCGCCAGCAGCGGGGTACAGGGAGACGGGGACAATGAGCAGTTCTTC | CASSGVQGDGDNEQFF
TRBJ1-2 | TRBD1 | TRBV9 | NA | TGTGCCAGCAGCCCCCAGGGGGCGGTCACCACCTTC | CASSPQGAVTTF
TRBJ2-2 | NA | TRBV5-5 | NA | TGTGCCAGCAGCTTGGACGCAGGGGCGAACACCGGGGAGCTGTTTTTT | CASSLDAGANTGELFF
TRBJ1-1 | TRBD1 | TRBV6-1 | NA | TGTGCCAGCAGTGGGCCGGGACAGGGCCTTTCTAACACTGAAGCTTTCTTT | CASSGPGQGLSNTEAFF
TRBJ1-5 | NA | TRBV7-8 | once | TGTGCCAGCAGCCGCTCCGATCAGCCCCAGCATTTT | CASSRSDQPQHF
TRBJ1-5 | TRBD1 | TRBV19 | few | TGTGCCAGTAGTACAAACAGGGGTAGAGCGCCCCAGCATTTT | CASSTNRGRAPQHF
TRBJ1-2 | TRBD1 | TRBV7-3 | few | TGTGCCAGCAGCCCGGACAGGGGGCAGTCAGGCTACACCTTC | CASSPDRGQSGYTF
TRBJ2-7 | NA | TRBV19 | NA | TGTGCCAGTAGTATGAGGGGGGGGACACCGCAGACCGGGTGGCGGGAATCCTACGAGCAGTACTTC | CASSMRGGTPQTGWRESYEQYF
TRBJ1-2 | TRBD1 | TRBV19 | NA | TGTGCCAGTAGAGCGGGACAGGGCGTCGGCTACACCTTC | CASRAGQGVGYTF
TRBJ1-2 | TRBD1 | TRBV4-1 | NA | TGCGCCAGCAGCCAAGAAAGGGGGCCCAACTATGGCTACACCTTC | CASSQERGPNYGYTF
TRBJ2-7 | NA | TRBV5-4 | NA | TGTGCCAGCAGCTTTGACAGAGCCTACGAGCAGTACTTC | CASSFDRAYEQYF
TRBJ1-5 | TRBD1 | TRBV28 | NA | TGTGCCAGCAACCAACAGGGGGCAAATCAGCCCCAGCATTTT | CASNQQGANQPQHF